Listed below are T cell receptor beta chains from one sample, sequenced in a study of T cells in Graves' hyperthyroidism and ophthalmopathy. Using its own MiXCR run on the multiplex PCR reads, TCRdb lists one record per CDR3 protein. The data contain more than 350,000 distinct CDR3 sequences, about 15% of them singletons. Source material: blood. The source is a young woman with Graves' hyperthyroidism. The CDR3 runs from the conserved cysteine through the conserved F or W. The D gene is left open where the match is weak. Expanded clones are given a class, and other clones once, few, many or no size at all.

TRBJ2-3	TRBV5-5	many	NA	TGTGCCAGCAGCGTGGCACTAGCCGATACGCAGTATTTT	CASSVALADTQYF
TRBJ2-2	TRBV7-6	few	TRBD1	TGTGCCAGCAGCTTATCAGGGACAGGGGTCACCGGGGAGCTGTTTTTT	CASSLSGTGVTGELFF
TRBJ1-3	TRBV20-1	many	TRBD1	TGCAGTGCCGCGGGACAGGGGGCCTCGGGAAACACCATATATTTT	CSAAGQGASGNTIYF
TRBJ2-1	TRBV6-1	many	NA	TGTGCCAGCAGAACTGGGAGCTCCTACAATGAGCAGTTCTTC	CASRTGSSYNEQFF
TRBJ2-1	TRBV3-1	many	NA	TGTGCCAGCAGCCAAGTACGAAACAATGAGCAGTTCTTC	CASSQVRNNEQFF
TRBJ2-2	TRBV20-1	many	NA	TGCAGTGCTAGCGGACTACTCTTGAACACCGGGGAGCTGTTTTTT	CSASGLLLNTGELFF
TRBJ2-7	TRBV9	few	NA	TGTGCCAGCAGCGTAGGGGGTCCCCAGTACGAGCAGTACTTC	CASSVGGPQYEQYF
TRBJ2-1	TRBV20-1	few	TRBD2	TGCAGTGCTAGGACGAGAAGCGGGAGCTCCTACAATGAGCAGTTCTTC	CSARTRSGSSYNEQFF
TRBJ2-7	TRBV6-2/TRBV6-3	many	NA	TGTGCCAGCAGTTACCCACGAGAGCAGTACTTC	CASSYPREQYF
TRBJ2-3	TRBV7-9	many	TRBD2	TGTGCCAGCAGCATTGGACTAGCGGGCACAGATACGCAGTATTTT	CASSIGLAGTDTQYF
TRBJ2-3	TRBV6-6	many	NA	TGTGCCAGCAGTTACCCTTCGGGATTAGTGGCAGATACGCAGTATTTT	CASSYPSGLVADTQYF
TRBJ2-1	TRBV20-1	NA	NA	TGCAGTGCTAGAGAATTCGGGACCGACAATGAGCAGTTCTTC	CSAREFGTDNEQFF
TRBJ1-6	TRBV6-2/TRBV6-3	NA	NA	TGTGCCAGCACCGAGGGATGGGGGAATTCACCCCTCCACTTT	CASTEGWGNSPLHF
TRBJ2-2	TRBV28	NA	TRBD2	TGTGCCAGCAGCCCCGCGGGAGGACTTCGCACCGGGGAGCTGTTTTTT	CASSPAGGLRTGELFF
TRBJ2-5	TRBV11-2	many	NA	TGTGCCAGCAGCCCACTAGCTGAGACCCAGTACTTC	CASSPLAETQYF
TRBJ1-4	TRBV27	NA	TRBD1	TGTGCCAGCAGTACCGGGACAGGGCGAGAAAAACTGTTTTTT	CASSTGTGREKLFF
TRBJ1-2	TRBV28	many	TRBD1	TGTGCCAGCAGTTCAACAGGGGGCGACTATGGCTACACCTTC	CASSSTGGDYGYTF
TRBJ2-3	TRBV5-1	NA	TRBD2	TGCGCCAGCAACCGGGAGGGCCAAAGCACAGATACGCAGTATTTT	CASNREGQSTDTQYF